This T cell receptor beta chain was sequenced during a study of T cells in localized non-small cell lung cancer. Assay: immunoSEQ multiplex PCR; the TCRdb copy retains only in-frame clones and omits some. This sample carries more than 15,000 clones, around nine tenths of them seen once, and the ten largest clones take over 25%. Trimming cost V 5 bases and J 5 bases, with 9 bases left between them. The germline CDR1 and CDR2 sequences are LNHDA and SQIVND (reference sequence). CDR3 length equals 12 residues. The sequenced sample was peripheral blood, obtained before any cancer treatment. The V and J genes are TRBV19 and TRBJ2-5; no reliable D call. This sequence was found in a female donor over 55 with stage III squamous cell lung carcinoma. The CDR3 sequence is CASSSPTETQYF. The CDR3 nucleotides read TGTGCCAGTAGTTCCCCGACGGAGACCCAGTACTTC.